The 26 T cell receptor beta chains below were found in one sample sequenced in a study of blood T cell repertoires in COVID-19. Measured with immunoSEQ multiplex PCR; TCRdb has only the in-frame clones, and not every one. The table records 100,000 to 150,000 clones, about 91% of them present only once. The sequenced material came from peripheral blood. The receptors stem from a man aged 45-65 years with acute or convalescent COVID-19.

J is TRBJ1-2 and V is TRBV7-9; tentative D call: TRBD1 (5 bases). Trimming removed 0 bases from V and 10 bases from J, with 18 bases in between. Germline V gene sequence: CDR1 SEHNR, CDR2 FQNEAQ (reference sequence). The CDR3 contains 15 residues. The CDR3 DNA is TGTGCCAGCAGCTTAGCCGGGGGTTTGGCAAGTTACTACACCTTC. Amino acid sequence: CASSLAGGLASYYTF.

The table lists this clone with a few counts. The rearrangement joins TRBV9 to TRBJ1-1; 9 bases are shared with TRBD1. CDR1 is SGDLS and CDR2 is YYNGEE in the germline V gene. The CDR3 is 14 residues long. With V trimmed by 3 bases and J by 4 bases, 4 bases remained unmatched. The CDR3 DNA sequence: TGTGCCAGCAGCGCGACAGGGGGGAGCACTGAAGCTTTCTTT. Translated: CASSATGGSTEAFF.

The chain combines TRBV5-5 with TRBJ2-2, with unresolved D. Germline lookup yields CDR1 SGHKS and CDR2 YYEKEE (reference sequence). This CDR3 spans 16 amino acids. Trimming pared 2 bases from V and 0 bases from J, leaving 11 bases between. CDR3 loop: CASSFLQFANTGELFF. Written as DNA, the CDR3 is TGTGCCAGCAGCTTCTTACAGTTCGCGAACACCGGGGAGCTGTTTTTT.

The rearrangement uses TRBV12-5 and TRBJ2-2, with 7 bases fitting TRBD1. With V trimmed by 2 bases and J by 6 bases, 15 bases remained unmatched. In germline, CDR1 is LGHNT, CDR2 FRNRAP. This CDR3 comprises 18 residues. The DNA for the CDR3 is TGTGCTAGTGGTTTGCCCCCTGACAGGGTAAGTGCGGCCGGGGAGCTGTTTTTT. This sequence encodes CASGLPPDRVSAAGELFF.

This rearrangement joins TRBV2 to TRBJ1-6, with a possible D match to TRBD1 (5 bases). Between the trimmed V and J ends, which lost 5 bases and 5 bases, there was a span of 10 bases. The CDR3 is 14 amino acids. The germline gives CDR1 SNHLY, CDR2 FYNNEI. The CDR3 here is CASSNQGNNSPLHF. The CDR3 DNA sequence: TGTGCCAGCAGTAACCAGGGAAATAATTCACCCCTCCACTTT.

The chain's CDR3 is CASSYSWGESDTQYF. The DNA of the CDR3 is TGTGCCAGCAGTTACTCTTGGGGGGAGTCTGATACGCAGTATTTT. The V call is TRBV6-2 or TRBV6-3, the J call TRBJ2-3, with D tentatively TRBD2 (6 bases). The CDR3 totals 15 residues. Germline CDR1 is MNHEY and CDR2 is SVGEGT. V was pared by 0 bases and J by 6 bases, with 13 bases between.

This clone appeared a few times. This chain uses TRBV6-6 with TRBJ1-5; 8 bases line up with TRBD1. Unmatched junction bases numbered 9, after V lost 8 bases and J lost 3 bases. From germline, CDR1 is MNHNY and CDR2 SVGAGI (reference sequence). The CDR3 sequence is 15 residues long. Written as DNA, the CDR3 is TGTGCCAGCGTATGGGGGGGACAGGACAATCAGCCCCAGCATTTT. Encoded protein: CASVWGGQDNQPQHF.

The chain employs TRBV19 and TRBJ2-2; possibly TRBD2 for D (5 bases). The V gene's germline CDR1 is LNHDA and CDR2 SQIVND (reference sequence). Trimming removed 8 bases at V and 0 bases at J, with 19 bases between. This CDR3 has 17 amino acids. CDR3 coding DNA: TGTGCCAGTGGTAGTGGCCGGACTGTCGCGAACACCGGGGAGCTGTTTTTT. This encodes CASGSGRTVANTGELFF.

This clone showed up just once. CDR3 sequence (DNA): TGCGCCAGCAAACGGGAGGTGGGCACTGAAGCTTTCTTT. This gives the protein CASKREVGTEAFF. This chain joins TRBV5-1 and TRBJ1-1; D gene ambiguous. Trimming took off 6 bases at V and 4 bases at J, with 13 bases between the two ends. The germline gives CDR1 SGHRS, CDR2 YFSETQ. The CDR3 extends over 13 amino acids. Using reference TRBV5-1 and TRBJ1-1 for the parts outside the CDR3, the full variable domain is KAGVTQTPRYLIKTRGQQVTLSCSPISGHRSVSWYQQTPGQGLQFLFEYFSETQRNKGNFPGRFSGRQFSNSRSEMNVSTLELGDSALYLCASKREVGTEAFFGQGTRLTVV.

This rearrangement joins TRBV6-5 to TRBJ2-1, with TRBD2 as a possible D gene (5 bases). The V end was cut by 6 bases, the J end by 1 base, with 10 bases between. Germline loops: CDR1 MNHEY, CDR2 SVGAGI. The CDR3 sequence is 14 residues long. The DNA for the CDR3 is TGTGCCAGCAGAAGCGGAGATTCCTACAATGAGCAGTTCTTC. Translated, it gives CASRSGDSYNEQFF.

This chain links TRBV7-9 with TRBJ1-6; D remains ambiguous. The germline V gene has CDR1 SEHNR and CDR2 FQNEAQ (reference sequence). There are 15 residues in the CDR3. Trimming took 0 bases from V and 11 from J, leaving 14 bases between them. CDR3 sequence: CASSLAAGLSPPLHF. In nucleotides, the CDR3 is TGTGCCAGCAGCTTAGCGGCCGGACTATCGCCACCCCTCCACTTT.

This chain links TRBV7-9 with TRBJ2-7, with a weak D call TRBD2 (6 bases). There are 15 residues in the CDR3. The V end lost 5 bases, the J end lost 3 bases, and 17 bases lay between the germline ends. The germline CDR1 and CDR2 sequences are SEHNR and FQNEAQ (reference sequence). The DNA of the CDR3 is TGTGCCAGCAGCCCTTATTCAGGGACTCGCTACGAGCAGTACTTC. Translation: CASSPYSGTRYEQYF.

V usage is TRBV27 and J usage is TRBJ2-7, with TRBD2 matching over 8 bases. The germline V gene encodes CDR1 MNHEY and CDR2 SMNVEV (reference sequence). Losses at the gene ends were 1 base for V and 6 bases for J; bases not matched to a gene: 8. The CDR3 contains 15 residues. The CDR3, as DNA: TGTGCCAGCAGTTTATATAGGGGACTAGGGGGCGAGCAGTACTTC. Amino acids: CASSLYRGLGGEQYF.

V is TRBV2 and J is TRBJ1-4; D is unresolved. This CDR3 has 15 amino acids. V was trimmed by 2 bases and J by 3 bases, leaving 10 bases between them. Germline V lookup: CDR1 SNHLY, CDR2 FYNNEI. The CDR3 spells CASSERWRANEKLFF. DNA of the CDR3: TGTGCCAGCAGTGAACGGTGGAGGGCTAATGAAAAACTGTTTTTT.

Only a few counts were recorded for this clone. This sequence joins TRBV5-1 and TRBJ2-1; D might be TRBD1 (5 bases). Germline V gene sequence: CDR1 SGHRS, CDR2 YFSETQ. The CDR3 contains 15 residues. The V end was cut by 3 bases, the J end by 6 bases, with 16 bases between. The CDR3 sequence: CASSSDRVGINEQFF. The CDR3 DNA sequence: TGCGCCAGCAGCTCTGACAGAGTGGGGATCAATGAGCAGTTCTTC. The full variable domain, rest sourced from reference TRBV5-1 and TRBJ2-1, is KAGVTQTPRYLIKTRGQQVTLSCSPISGHRSVSWYQQTPGQGLQFLFEYFSETQRNKGNFPGRFSGRQFSNSRSEMNVSTLELGDSALYLCASSSDRVGINEQFFGPGTRLTVL.

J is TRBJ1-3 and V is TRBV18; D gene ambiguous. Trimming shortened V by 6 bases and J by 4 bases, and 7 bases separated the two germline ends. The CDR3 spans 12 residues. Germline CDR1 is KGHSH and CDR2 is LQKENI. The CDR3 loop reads CASSPEGNTIYF. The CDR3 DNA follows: TGTGCCAGCTCGCCCGAGGGAAACACCATATATTTT.

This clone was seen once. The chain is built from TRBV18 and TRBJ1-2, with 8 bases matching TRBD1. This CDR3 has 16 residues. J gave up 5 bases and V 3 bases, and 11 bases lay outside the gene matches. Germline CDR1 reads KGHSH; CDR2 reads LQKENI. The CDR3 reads CASSPIPGTGPYGYTF. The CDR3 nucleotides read TGTGCCAGCTCACCCATTCCCGGGACAGGCCCATATGGCTACACCTTC.

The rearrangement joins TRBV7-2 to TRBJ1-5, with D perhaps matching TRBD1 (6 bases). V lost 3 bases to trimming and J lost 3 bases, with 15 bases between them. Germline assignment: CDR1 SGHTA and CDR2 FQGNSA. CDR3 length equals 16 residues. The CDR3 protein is CASSFSGEPYNQPQHF. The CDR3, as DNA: TGTGCCAGCAGCTTTTCAGGGGAACCATACAATCAGCCCCAGCATTTT.

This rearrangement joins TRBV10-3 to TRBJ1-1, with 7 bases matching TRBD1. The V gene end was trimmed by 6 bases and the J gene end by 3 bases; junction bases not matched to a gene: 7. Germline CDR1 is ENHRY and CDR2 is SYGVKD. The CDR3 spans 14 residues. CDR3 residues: CAISQWQGDTEAFF. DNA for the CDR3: TGTGCCATCAGCCAATGGCAGGGGGACACTGAAGCTTTCTTT.

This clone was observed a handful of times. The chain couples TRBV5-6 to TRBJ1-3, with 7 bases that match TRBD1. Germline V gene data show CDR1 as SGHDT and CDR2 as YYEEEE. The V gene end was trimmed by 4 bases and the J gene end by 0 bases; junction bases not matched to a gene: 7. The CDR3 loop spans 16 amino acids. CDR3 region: CASSPVRDSSGNTIYF. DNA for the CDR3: TGTGCCAGCAGCCCCGTAAGGGACAGCTCTGGAAACACCATATATTTT.

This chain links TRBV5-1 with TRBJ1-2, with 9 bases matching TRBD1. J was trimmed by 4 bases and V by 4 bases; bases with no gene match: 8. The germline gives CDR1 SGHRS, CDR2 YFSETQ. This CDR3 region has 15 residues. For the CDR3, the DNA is TGCGCCAGCAGCCCGACCGGGACAGGGACCTATGGCTACACCTTC. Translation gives CASSPTGTGTYGYTF.

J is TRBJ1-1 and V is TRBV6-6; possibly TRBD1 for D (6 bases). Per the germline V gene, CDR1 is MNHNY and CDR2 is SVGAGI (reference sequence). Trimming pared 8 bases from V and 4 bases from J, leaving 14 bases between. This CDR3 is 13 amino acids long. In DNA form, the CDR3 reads TGTGCCAGCGCGGTAGGGGGTGGCACTGAAGCTTTCTTT. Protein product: CASAVGGGTEAFF.

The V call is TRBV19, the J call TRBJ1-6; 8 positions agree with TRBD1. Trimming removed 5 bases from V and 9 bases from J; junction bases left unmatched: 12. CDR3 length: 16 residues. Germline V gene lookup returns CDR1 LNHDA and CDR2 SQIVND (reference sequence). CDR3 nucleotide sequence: TGTGCCAGTAGTCCGACAGGGGTCCGCCGGGGTTCACCCCTCCACTTT. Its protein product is CASSPTGVRRGSPLHF.

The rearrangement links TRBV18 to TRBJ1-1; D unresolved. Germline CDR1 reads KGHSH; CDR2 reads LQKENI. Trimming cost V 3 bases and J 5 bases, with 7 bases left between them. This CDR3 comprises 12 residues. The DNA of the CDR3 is TGTGCCAGCTCACCTGCGGGAACTGAAGCTTTCTTT. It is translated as CASSPAGTEAFF.

CDR3 sequence: CANTRGINTEAFF. In DNA, the CDR3 is TGTGCCAACACCAGGGGTATTAACACTGAAGCTTTCTTT. J is TRBJ1-1 and V is TRBV2, with TRBD1 as a possible D gene (6 bases). Germline V CDR1 and CDR2: SNHLY, FYNNEI. V was shortened by 10 bases and J by 2 bases, with 14 bases between the two germline ends. This CDR3 has 13 residues.

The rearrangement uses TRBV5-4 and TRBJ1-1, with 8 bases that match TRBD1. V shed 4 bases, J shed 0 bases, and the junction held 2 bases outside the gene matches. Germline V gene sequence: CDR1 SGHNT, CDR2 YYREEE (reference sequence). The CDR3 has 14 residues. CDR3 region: CASSPDRVNTEAFF. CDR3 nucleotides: TGTGCCAGCAGCCCGGACAGGGTGAACACTGAAGCTTTCTTT.